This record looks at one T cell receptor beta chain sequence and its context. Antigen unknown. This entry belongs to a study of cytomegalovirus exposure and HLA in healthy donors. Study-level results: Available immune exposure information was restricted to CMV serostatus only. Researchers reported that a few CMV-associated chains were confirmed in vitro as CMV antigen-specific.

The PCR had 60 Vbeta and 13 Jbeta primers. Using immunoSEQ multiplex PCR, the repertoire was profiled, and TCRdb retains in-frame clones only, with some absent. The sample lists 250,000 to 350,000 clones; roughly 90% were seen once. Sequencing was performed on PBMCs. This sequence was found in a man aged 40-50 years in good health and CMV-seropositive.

The CDR3 nucleotides are TGTGCCAGCAGCTTAGCTTTTACCGGGGAGCTGTTTTTT. This sequence encodes CASSLAFTGELFF. The rearrangement links TRBV11-3 to TRBJ2-2; the D is unclear. The ends were cut back, 1 base at V and 5 bases at J, with 5 bases in the middle. The V gene's germline CDR1 is SGHNT and CDR2 YENEEA. CDR3 size: 13 residues.